A single sample is the source of the 24 T cell receptor beta chains below, sequenced in a study of shared clonotypes between healthy human individuals. The method was immunoSEQ multiplex PCR; TCRdb's version includes in-frame clones alone and lacks a portion of them. The top ten clones hold 0.11% of a sample with roughly 550,000 clones, about 95% of them seen once. Terminally differentiated effector memory CD45RA+ cells were left out of the naive CD8 fraction, which was CD45RO-negative and positively selected for CCR7. The specimen sequenced was naive CD8+ T cells sorted from blood. These receptor sequences come from a woman in her 30s in good health.

Only one count was recorded for this clone. The rearrangement uses TRBV5-1 and TRBJ1-5; unclear D gene. CDR1 is SGHRS and CDR2 is YFSETQ in the germline V gene. The CDR3 sequence is 17 residues long. V lost 2 bases and J 2 bases, leaving 17 bases between the germline ends. The CDR3 region has the DNA TGCGCCAGCAGCTTTGACCCCGGCGGGTTAGGCAATCAGCCCCAGCATTTT. Amino acid sequence: CASSFDPGGLGNQPQHF.

In this sample, this clone turned up once. The CDR3, as DNA: TGCGCCAGCAGCCACGGGGGGGGCTACAATGAGCAGTTCTTC. Protein sequence: CASSHGGGYNEQFF. The rearrangement uses TRBV4-1 and TRBJ2-1; 8 bases align to TRBD2. This CDR3 spans 14 amino acids. After removal of 3 bases from V and 3 bases from J, the junction contained 1 base not matched to a gene. CDR1 and CDR2 from the germline V gene are MGHRA and YSYEKL.

The gene calls are TRBV7-9 and TRBJ1-2, with 8 positions matching TRBD1. Germline V gene sequence: CDR1 SEHNR, CDR2 FQNEAQ (reference sequence). The CDR3 covers 17 residues. The V segment lost 6 bases and the J segment 0 bases; nucleotides outside the gene matches: 12. For the CDR3, the DNA is TGTGCCAGCAGTTTTACCTCGACAGGGGCCCCTAACTATGGCTACACCTTC. Translation: CASSFTSTGAPNYGYTF.

This rearrangement joins TRBV9 to TRBJ2-7, with D possibly being TRBD2 (5 bases). V was shortened by 3 bases and J by 3 bases, with 19 bases between the two germline ends. The germline gives CDR1 SGDLS, CDR2 YYNGEE. The CDR3 runs 16 residues. CDR3 amino acids: CASSGRDSQSIYEQYF. The CDR3 region has the DNA TGTGCCAGCAGCGGACGGGATTCCCAAAGCATCTACGAGCAGTACTTC.

The chain recombines TRBV5-4 with TRBJ1-4; D ambiguous. Trimming removed 4 bases from V and 7 bases from J, with 20 bases in between. The CDR3 spans 16 residues. Germline V lookup: CDR1 SGHNT, CDR2 YYREEE (reference sequence). Here the CDR3 DNA reads TGTGCCAGCAGCGAGCCGAAACAGTTCTTAGGTGAAAAACTGTTTTTT. Translation gives CASSEPKQFLGEKLFF.

CDR3 sequence: CASSSGLAGGKTQYF. The DNA of the CDR3 is TGTGCCAGCAGCTCTGGACTAGCGGGAGGAAAGACCCAGTACTTC. The V and J genes are TRBV27 and TRBJ2-5, with 14 bases identical to TRBD2. This CDR3 spans 15 amino acids. V shed 6 bases, J shed 6 bases, and the junction held 6 bases outside the gene matches. Germline V gene sequence: CDR1 MNHEY, CDR2 SMNVEV (reference sequence).

This clone was seen more than once but under ten times. This sequence joins TRBV2 and TRBJ1-2, with 10 bases matching TRBD1. Losses at the gene ends were 9 bases for V and 6 bases for J; bases not matched to a gene: 13. Germline V gene lookup returns CDR1 SNHLY and CDR2 FYNNEI. CDR3 length: 15 residues. The CDR3 nucleotides are TGTGCCAGAGGTGGGAGCCCGGGACAGGGGAATGGCTACACCTTC. Its translation: CARGGSPGQGNGYTF.

The J gene is TRBJ2-1, the V gene TRBV10-2; perhaps TRBD1 as D (5 bases). The V and J ends lost 6 bases and 7 bases respectively, with 10 bases between them. Germline V gene sequence: CDR1 WSHSY, CDR2 SAAADI. This CDR3 is built from 12 residues. DNA of the CDR3: TGCGCCAGCAGAACAGGTGTGAATGAGCAGTTCTTC. Its protein product is CASRTGVNEQFF.

The genes are TRBV5-4 and TRBJ2-7, with TRBD2 matching 15 bases. CDR1 is SGHNT, CDR2 YYREEE, per germline (reference sequence). The CDR3 totals 18 residues. V was pared by 4 bases and J by 0 bases, with 8 bases of the junction left unmatched. CDR3 protein: CASSPGTSGRKNSYEQYF. In DNA form, the CDR3 reads TGTGCCAGCAGCCCCGGGACTAGCGGGAGGAAAAACTCCTACGAGCAGTACTTC.

This rearrangement joins TRBV15 to TRBJ1-1, with D tentatively TRBD1 (6 bases). Trimming stripped 3 bases from V and 0 bases from J, with 17 bases between. CDR1 LNHNV and CDR2 YYDKDF come from the germline V gene (reference sequence). The CDR3 has 17 amino acids. The CDR3: CATSSPYTGTLNTEAFF. The CDR3, as DNA: TGTGCCACCAGCAGCCCGTACACCGGGACATTGAACACTGAAGCTTTCTTT.

V gene TRBV7-2 combines with J gene TRBJ2-1, with D possibly called TRBD1 or TRBD2 (6 bases each). Germline V gene data show CDR1 as SGHTA and CDR2 as FQGNSA. V lost 5 bases, J lost 3 bases, and 20 bases lay in between. This CDR3 has 17 amino acids. The CDR3 DNA reads TGTGCCAGCAGCCTAGTCGGGGGCAGCGCCCGCTACAATGAGCAGTTCTTC. This encodes CASSLVGGSARYNEQFF.

V usage is TRBV27 and J usage is TRBJ1-1, with 7 nucleotides matching TRBD1. The trim removed 5 bases at V and 0 bases at J, leaving 15 bases unmatched. This CDR3 region has 18 residues. In germline, CDR1 is MNHEY, CDR2 SMNVEV (reference sequence). The CDR3 is CASSPRNPGTAVNTEAFF. The CDR3 nucleotides read TGTGCCAGCAGTCCCCGGAACCCCGGGACAGCAGTGAACACTGAAGCTTTCTTT.

The chain has TRBV9 and TRBJ2-7, with TRBD2 matching over 10 bases. The CDR3 is made up of 13 amino acids. Germline trimming cut 4 bases from V and 3 bases from J; bases unmatched to any gene: 1. Germline CDR1 reads SGDLS; CDR2 reads YYNGEE. DNA of the CDR3: TGTGCCAGCAGCACTAGCGGGAACTACGAGCAGTACTTC. Translation gives CASSTSGNYEQYF. Filled out from reference TRBV9 and TRBJ2-7, the complete variable domain reads DSGVTQTPKHLITATGQRVTLRCSPRSGDLSVYWYQQSLDQGLQFLIQYYNGEERAKGNILERFSAQQFPDLHSELNLSSLELGDSALYFCASSTSGNYEQYFGPGTRLTVT.

The chain carries TRBV7-8 and TRBJ1-2; D is possibly TRBD1 (6 bases). The CDR3 has 16 residues. The V end lost 1 base, the J end lost 1 base, and 13 bases lay between the germline ends. Germline CDR1 is SGHVS and CDR2 is FQNEAQ. CDR3 residues: CASSLDGQIFNYGYTF. DNA for the CDR3: TGTGCCAGCAGCTTAGACGGACAGATATTTAACTATGGCTACACCTTC.

The chain recombines TRBV5-6 with TRBJ2-7; D is unresolved. The V and J ends lost 4 bases and 0 bases respectively, with 17 bases between them. Germline loops: CDR1 SGHDT, CDR2 YYEEEE. The CDR3 sequence is 16 residues long. The CDR3 loop is CASSTEGWSPSYEQYF. CDR3 DNA sequence: TGTGCCAGCAGCACTGAAGGTTGGAGCCCCTCCTACGAGCAGTACTTC.

The table lists this clone with a count of one. The chain combines TRBV9 with TRBJ1-1; D uncertain. From germline, CDR1 is SGDLS and CDR2 YYNGEE. The CDR3 runs to 17 residues. V was clipped by 0 bases and J by 0 bases, with 15 bases between them. The CDR3 region has the DNA TGTGCCAGCAGCGTAGAAGGCTATCCCCCATTGAACACTGAAGCTTTCTTT. It encodes CASSVEGYPPLNTEAFF.

J is TRBJ1-2 and V is TRBV29-1; TRBD1 matches at 11 bases. CDR3 length: 15 amino acids. Germline loops: CDR1 SQVTM, CDR2 ANQGSEA. The V segment lost 6 bases and the J segment 5 bases; nucleotides outside the gene matches: 11. The CDR3 DNA follows: TGCAGCGTCGCAGACCGGGACAGGGGGTTTTATGGCTACACCTTC. Amino acid sequence: CSVADRDRGFYGYTF.

This chain uses TRBV7-9 with TRBJ2-1; D remains unclear. Germline V lookup: CDR1 SEHNR, CDR2 FQNEAQ (reference sequence). Trimming stripped 6 bases from V and 10 bases from J, with 10 bases between. The CDR3 sequence is 11 residues long. CDR3 in DNA: TGTGCCAGCAGGGGGTACGACGAGCAGTTCTTC. Amino acids: CASRGYDEQFF.

This clone appeared once. The chain links TRBV2 to TRBJ2-1; 8 bases are a match to TRBD2. Germline assignment: CDR1 SNHLY and CDR2 FYNNEI. V lost 0 bases, J lost 0 bases, and 7 bases stayed unmatched. This CDR3 spans 18 amino acids. The CDR3 nucleotides read TGTGCCAGCAGTGAAGCCTTACCCCTAGCGGGCTCCTACAATGAGCAGTTCTTC. Translating gives CASSEALPLAGSYNEQFF.

This clone was recorded only once. The chain links TRBV27 to TRBJ2-7, with D perhaps being TRBD1 or TRBD2 (5 bases each). V gave up 5 bases and J gave up 4 bases, with 15 bases separating them. Germline CDR1 reads MNHEY; CDR2 reads SMNVEV (reference sequence). The CDR3 has 14 residues. The CDR3 bases are TGTGCCAGCAGTCCTAACGGGGCGTATTACGAGCAGTACTTC. Encoded protein: CASSPNGAYYEQYF.

The chain recombines TRBV7-8 with TRBJ2-5; TRBD2 matches 7 bases. The J call is doubtful: the DNA matches TRBJ2-7 better. From germline, CDR1 is SGHVS and CDR2 FQNEAQ. The CDR3 has 16 amino acids. The CDR3 spells CASSFALAENSYEQYF. CDR3 nucleotide sequence: TGTGCCAGCAGCTTTGCCCTAGCGGAGAACTCCTACGAGCAGTACTTC.

This sequence joins TRBV6-5 and TRBJ2-2; no clear D. The germline V and J ends were trimmed by 9 bases and 9 bases, with 8 bases remaining between them. The germline V gene has CDR1 MNHEY and CDR2 SVGAGI. This CDR3 has 10 residues. This chain's CDR3 is CASVERELFF. CDR3 nucleotides: TGTGCCAGTGTTGAGCGGGAGCTGTTTTTT.

This clone turned up a few times. The rearrangement links TRBV7-3 to TRBJ2-5, with 11 bases aligning to TRBD2. The CDR3 contains 15 residues. The ends lost 5 bases at V and 5 bases at J; junction bases unmatched: 7. CDR1 SGHTA and CDR2 FQGTGA come from the germline V gene. The CDR3 loop is CASSPATSGTETQYF. CDR3 bases: TGTGCCAGCAGCCCAGCGACTAGCGGGACGGAGACCCAGTACTTC.

The chain combines TRBV27 with TRBJ2-5; D is unclear. CDR1 MNHEY and CDR2 SMNVEV come from the germline V gene (reference sequence). V lost 3 bases to trimming and J lost 4 bases, with 9 bases between them. The CDR3 runs to 13 residues. The CDR3 protein is CASSFRQVETQYF. The CDR3 coding sequence is TGTGCCAGCAGTTTCCGGCAGGTAGAGACCCAGTACTTC.